This TCR beta chain emerged from a study of cytomegalovirus exposure and HLA in healthy donors. The PCR made use of 60 Vbeta and 13 Jbeta primers. Assay used: immunoSEQ multiplex PCR; TCRdb lists only in-frame clones, some missing. The repertoire table contains 150,000 or so clones. The CDR3 loop spans 14 amino acids. The V gene end was trimmed by 4 bases and the J gene end by 10 bases; junction bases not matched to a gene: 6. Germline values: CDR1 SEHNR, CDR2 FQNEAQ (reference sequence). About this clone: The antigen remains undetermined.

The study, taken as a whole, reports: Using the classifier, cytomegalovirus status was reportedly diagnosed with high specificity and sensitivity. Apart from CMV serostatus, no immune exposure information was available. The authors listed 150 or so TCR beta chains as cytomegalovirus-associated.

The receptor's source is an older woman in good health and CMV-seronegative. What was sequenced was PBMCs. The chain joins TRBV7-9 to TRBJ2-1, with 11 bases matching TRBD2. The CDR3 coding sequence is TGTGCCAGCAGCTCGGTAGCGGGGGGGGTGGAGCAGTTCTTC. It yields the protein CASSSVAGGVEQFF.